Listed below are T cell receptor beta chains from one sample, sequenced in a study of Graves' ophthalmopathy and Graves' hyperthyroidism. TCRdb redid the calling of the multiplex PCR reads with MiXCR, one entry per CDR3 protein. The sample has about 380,000 distinct CDR3 sequences; 15% are singletons. Input material: peripheral blood. The receptors shown here come from a woman younger than 35 with stable Graves' hyperthyroidism. Each CDR3 is given with its conserved first and last residue. The D gene is left open where the match is weak. The size field is filled for only some rows; it gives once, few, many or a size class.

TRBJ2-3,.,few,TRBV4-2,TGTGCCAGCAGCCAAGGAGACAGCCCAAGCACAGATACGCAGTATTTT,CASSQGDSPSTDTQYF
TRBJ2-5,.,.,TRBV2,TGTGCCAGCAGTGCGCAGGGGCAGAGGAAAGAGACCCAGTACTTC,CASSAQGQRKETQYF
TRBJ1-2,TRBD1,few,TRBV20-1,TGCAGTGCTAGAAGGGTCTTGACAGGGATTAAAGGCTACACCTTC,CSARRVLTGIKGYTF
TRBJ2-3,TRBD1,few,TRBV3-1,TGTGCCAGCAGCCAACGGATTCAGGGGGCCGCAGATACGCAGTATTTT,CASSQRIQGAADTQYF
TRBJ2-2,.,.,TRBV11-1,TGTGCCAGCAGCTTAGCGGGGGGGCGTGGCACCGGGGAGCTGTTTTTT,CASSLAGGRGTGELFF
TRBJ2-7,.,.,TRBV12-3/TRBV12-4,TGTGCCACCCGGGGGCTCCGCTCCTACGAGCAGTACTTC,CATRGLRSYEQYF
TRBJ1-1,TRBD1,.,TRBV2,TGTGTCAGCAGCCGGGACAGGGGGTACGCTGAAGCTTTCTTT,CVSSRDRGYAEAFF
TRBJ2-7,.,few,TRBV12-3/TRBV12-4,TGTGCCAGCAGTTACGGGCAGGGTAGGCACGAGCAGTACTTC,CASSYGQGRHEQYF
TRBJ1-1,.,few,TRBV3-1,TGTGCCAGCAGCCAAGATTACGGGCGGGGGCTATCGATCTTT,CASSQDYGRGLSIF
TRBJ1-2,.,few,TRBV27,TGTGCCAGCACTCCGAGTGGGAATGACTATGGCTACACCTTC,CASTPSGNDYGYTF
TRBJ1-3,TRBD1,.,TRBV3-1,TGTGCCAGCAGCCGAGGGACAGCTGGAAACACCATATATTTT,CASSRGTAGNTIYF
TRBJ1-2,.,.,TRBV7-2,TGTGCTAGCAGCCCGGAAGGAGTACTTGGCTACACCTTC,CASSPEGVLGYTF
TRBJ1-5,TRBD1,many,TRBV27,TGTGCCAGCAGTGACAGGGACCGTCAGCCCCAGCATTTT,CASSDRDRQPQHF
TRBJ1-2,.,once,TRBV20-1,TGCAGTGCCCAAGAATCGGCGGATGGCTACACCTTC,CSAQESADGYTF
TRBJ1-2,TRBD1,many,TRBV6-5,TGTGCCAGCAGGCAGGGGGGAGCTAACTATGGCTACACCTTC,CASRQGGANYGYTF
TRBJ1-5,TRBD1,many,TRBV6-5,TGTGCCAGCAGGCCCAGGGGGAGCTTAGTTAGCAATCAGCCCCAGCATTTT,CASRPRGSLVSNQPQHF
TRBJ1-3,TRBD1,many,TRBV12-3/TRBV12-4,TGTGCCAGCAGTTTGTGGACAGGGGGCACTGGAAACACCATATATTTT,CASSLWTGGTGNTIYF
TRBJ1-1,.,.,TRBV7-9,TGTGCCAGCAGCTTAATCGATAGCAGGGAAAGTGAAGCTTTCTTT,CASSLIDSRESEAFF
TRBJ2-2,TRBD2,many,TRBV2,TGTGCCAGCAGCGGGACTAGGACCGGGGAGCTGTTTTTT,CASSGTRTGELFF
TRBJ1-1,.,many,TRBV6-1,TGTGCCAGCAGCTTTGAGATAAACACTGAAGCTTTCTTT,CASSFEINTEAFF
TRBJ2-7,.,many,TRBV4-2,TGTGCCAGCAGCCAAGAATCCGCATACGAGCAGTACTTC,CASSQESAYEQYF
TRBJ1-2,.,many,TRBV6-5,TGTGCCAGCAGTTACTCCATTCACAGGGTTTACAATGGCTACACCTTC,CASSYSIHRVYNGYTF
TRBJ1-1,TRBD1,many,TRBV6-1,TGTGCCAGCAGTCCCAGGTCCACAGGGGACACTGAAGCTTTCTTT,CASSPRSTGDTEAFF
TRBJ1-1,.,.,TRBV19,TGTGCCAGCAAATATGGGGGGGACCTATTCTCTTACACTGAAGCTTTCTTT,CASKYGGDLFSYTEAFF
TRBJ2-7,TRBD1,many,TRBV6-2/TRBV6-3,TGTGCCAGCAGTTGGGGGGACAGGGACCCCTACGAGCAGTACTTC,CASSWGDRDPYEQYF
TRBJ2-3,.,few,TRBV5-1,TGCGCCAGCAGTCCGACAGTGGATACGCAGTATTTT,CASSPTVDTQYF
TRBJ1-1,.,many,TRBV19,TGTGCCAGTAGTACGCTACTAGCCACTGAAGCTTTCTTT,CASSTLLATEAFF
TRBJ1-1,.,many,TRBV19,TGTGCCAGTAGTACTGGGGAGTACACTGAAGCTTTCTTT,CASSTGEYTEAFF
TRBJ1-1,.,many,TRBV6-2/TRBV6-3,TGTGCCATCTCGAACAGGGCACCCCGGCTGACTGAAGCTTTCTTT,CAISNRAPRLTEAFF
TRBJ1-1,TRBD1,many,TRBV7-8,TGTGCCAGCAGTTATGGGACAGCTGTCTCGAACACTGAAGCTTTCTTT,CASSYGTAVSNTEAFF
TRBJ1-1,.,many,TRBV29-1,TGCAGCGTTGACCCCAGGGTTGTAAACACTGAAGCTTTCTTT,CSVDPRVVNTEAFF
TRBJ1-5,TRBD1,many,TRBV6-2/TRBV6-3,TGTGCCAGCAGACGGACAGGGGCAGGGTCCAATCAGCCCCAGCATTTT,CASRRTGAGSNQPQHF
TRBJ1-1,.,many,TRBV12-5,TGTGCTAGTGGTTTGCCTGCCCGGGGGGTCATGAACACTGAAGCTTTCTTT,CASGLPARGVMNTEAFF
TRBJ1-2,TRBD1,.,TRBV11-2,TGTGCCAGCAGCTTAGAGCGGACAGGGGGCTATGGCTACACCTTC,CASSLERTGGYGYTF
TRBJ2-5,.,.,TRBV5-5,TGTGCCAGCAGCTTGGCGGCTCACCAAGAGACCCAGTACTTC,CASSLAAHQETQYF
TRBJ1-2,.,many,TRBV12-3/TRBV12-4,TGTGCCAGCAGTCACACGAACGTAGACCAGGGCTACACCTTC,CASSHTNVDQGYTF